Presented here are 23 T cell receptor beta chains from one specimen sequenced in a study of CD8 T cells in ankylosing spondylitis. From the 5' RACE reads, TCRdb called clonotypes with MiXCR, one entry per CDR3 protein. There are 250,000 to 400,000 distinct CDR3 sequences in the sample; 11% occur only once, and around 10% lies in the top ten. Sequences were obtained from blood, either unsorted or a sorted T cell fraction (not recorded which). Every receptor here comes from a female donor with ankylosing spondylitis or in good health (not recorded which).

This clonotype occurred many times. The chain couples TRBV20-1 to TRBJ2-2; TRBD1 aligns across 10 bases. The CDR3 contains 16 residues. V shed 5 bases and J 2 bases; nucleotides not matched to a gene: 8. Germline lookup yields CDR1 DFQATT and CDR2 SNEGSKA (reference sequence). CDR3 sequence: CSAYDRGRVNTGELFF. CDR3 nucleotides: TGCAGTGCTTATGACAGGGGGCGGGTTAACACCGGGGAGCTGTTTTTT.

This clonotype showed up many times. V and J are TRBV28 and TRBJ2-1; possibly TRBD2 for D (6 bases). The CDR3 has 12 amino acids. Germline V lookup: CDR1 MDHEN, CDR2 SYDVKM. Deletions cut 4 bases from V and 11 bases from J, with 12 bases between. The CDR3 sequence is CASSSTRGQQFF. Written as DNA, the CDR3 is TGTGCCAGCAGTTCCACGCGGGGCCAGCAGTTCTTC.

This clonotype was counted ten times or more. The rearrangement uses TRBV5-1 and TRBJ2-2; D possibly matches TRBD1 or TRBD2 (5 bases each). V gave up 6 bases and J gave up 1 base, with 13 bases separating them. Germline CDR1 reads SGHRS; CDR2 reads YFSETQ. This CDR3 is 15 amino acids long. CDR3 bases: TGCGCCAGCACAGCCGGGACCGAGAACACCGGGGAGCTGTTTTTT. This encodes CASTAGTENTGELFF.

This clonotype was detected a few times. The chain has TRBV4-2 and TRBJ2-1, with 7 bases fitting TRBD2. Losses at the gene ends were 4 bases for V and 6 bases for J; bases not matched to a gene: 15. This CDR3 is 17 amino acids long. Germline assignment: CDR1 LGHNA and CDR2 YNFKEQ. As DNA, the CDR3 is TGTGCCAGCAGCCCGATAGGGGCGGGAGTGGGGAGCAATGAGCAGTTCTTC. This translates into CASSPIGAGVGSNEQFF.

This clonotype was counted ten times or more. This chain uses TRBV9 with TRBJ1-2; tentatively, D is TRBD1 (5 bases). This CDR3 spans 15 amino acids. Trimming took off 0 bases at V and 6 bases at J, with 15 bases between the two ends. Looked up from germline, CDR1 is SGDLS and CDR2 is YYNGEE. The CDR3 sequence: CASSVAPSGVDGYTF. The CDR3 DNA follows: TGTGCCAGCAGCGTAGCTCCTTCGGGGGTTGATGGCTACACCTTC.

This clonotype was detected only a few times. V gene TRBV18 combines with J gene TRBJ1-5, with D tentatively TRBD1 (6 bases). Germline loops: CDR1 KGHSH, CDR2 LQKENI. Trimming took 6 bases from V and 5 from J, leaving 17 bases between them. The CDR3 contains 15 residues. The CDR3 protein is CASSLGGGLDQPQHF. The CDR3 DNA is TGTGCCAGCTCCCTAGGTGGGGGCTTGGATCAGCCCCAGCATTTT.

The rearrangement uses TRBV2 and TRBJ1-2; no clear D gene. In germline, CDR1 is SNHLY, CDR2 FYNNEI. The V and J ends lost 10 bases and 6 bases respectively, with 18 bases between them. The CDR3 has 13 residues. CDR3 bases: TGTGCCACCAAGAGGAGTTTCAGCGATGGCTACACCTTC. Amino acids: CATKRSFSDGYTF.

The V and J genes are TRBV20-1 and TRBJ2-3; the D call may be TRBD1 or TRBD2 (5 bases each). This CDR3 spans 16 amino acids. The V gene's germline CDR1 is DFQATT and CDR2 SNEGSKA (reference sequence). Trimming pared 0 bases from V and 10 bases from J, leaving 23 bases between. CDR3 amino acids: CSARDRDGELPEAQYF. The CDR3 DNA sequence: TGCAGTGCTAGAGACCGGGACGGGGAACTCCCTGAGGCGCAGTATTTT.

This clonotype was counted at least ten times. The chain uses TRBV5-1 and TRBJ2-7; D is possibly TRBD1 (5 bases). The CDR3 is 14 amino acids. The V end was cut by 3 bases, the J end by 8 bases, with 18 bases between. The germline V gene has CDR1 SGHRS and CDR2 YFSETQ. In DNA form, the CDR3 reads TGCGCCAGCAGCTCGTTCGATCAGGGTAGCAAGCAGTACTTC. Translating it yields CASSSFDQGSKQYF.

This clonotype was recorded many times. The chain links TRBV15 to TRBJ2-6; unclear D gene. CDR1 LNHNV and CDR2 YYDKDF come from the germline V gene (reference sequence). This CDR3 comprises 14 residues. The V gene lost 8 bases and the J gene lost 1 base, with 9 bases spanning the gap. The CDR3 DNA is TGTGCCACCGGCCTAGTGTCTGGGGCCAACGTCCTGACTTTC. Residues: CATGLVSGANVLTF.

This clonotype was counted a few times. The chain carries TRBV27 and TRBJ2-7; the D gene could be TRBD1 or TRBD2 (5 bases each). The CDR3 is 15 residues long. CDR1 MNHEY and CDR2 SMNVEV come from the germline V gene (reference sequence). V was shortened by 2 bases and J by 2 bases, with 13 bases between the two germline ends. The CDR3 region is CASSLTGTDPYEQYF. The CDR3 coding sequence is TGTGCCAGCAGTTTAACCGGGACCGACCCCTACGAGCAGTACTTC.

Many counts were recorded for this clonotype. The chain couples TRBV20-1 to TRBJ2-3, with unresolved D. V lost 4 bases and J 0 bases, leaving 14 bases between the germline ends. Germline V CDR1 and CDR2: DFQATT, SNEGSKA (reference sequence). This CDR3 has 15 amino acids. The CDR3 protein is CSAKPPAHSTDTQYF. In nucleotides, the CDR3 is TGCAGTGCTAAACCCCCCGCACATAGCACAGATACGCAGTATTTT.

The V call is TRBV7-6, the J call TRBJ2-3, with 8 bases aligning to TRBD1. Germline loops: CDR1 SGHVS, CDR2 FNYEAQ. The CDR3 runs 17 residues. V lost 1 base, J lost 3 bases, and 9 bases stayed unmatched. The chain's CDR3 is CASSLGAGTGKTDTQYF. The CDR3 coding sequence is TGTGCCAGCAGCTTAGGAGCAGGGACAGGAAAGACAGATACGCAGTATTTT.

The chain is built from TRBV7-2 and TRBJ2-1; D might be TRBD2 (5 bases). CDR1 is SGHTA and CDR2 is FQGNSA in the germline V gene. Trimming stripped 4 bases from V and 8 bases from J, with 15 bases between. The CDR3 runs 14 residues. The CDR3, as DNA: TGTGCCAGCAGCTCCCGATTTGGGAGCGATGAGCAGTTCTTC. The encoded protein is CASSSRFGSDEQFF.

Concerning this clonotype: A much larger clone lies a single base off, so this may be a read error. The chain carries TRBV5-1 and TRBJ1-4; D is perhaps TRBD1 (5 bases). V lost 4 bases to trimming and J lost 4 bases, with 8 bases between them. The CDR3 is 13 residues long. The V gene's germline CDR1 is SGHRS and CDR2 YFSETQ. The CDR3 DNA is TGCGCCAGCAGCGTGGGGGTTAATGAAAAACTGTTTTTT. Residues: CASSVGVNEKLFF.

The table lists this clonotype with many counts. The CDR3 here is CASSLAKTGDFSYEQYF. CDR3 nucleotide sequence: TGCGCCAGCAGCTTAGCCAAAACAGGAGATTTCTCCTACGAGCAGTACTTC. The genes are TRBV5-1 and TRBJ2-7; tentatively, D is TRBD1 (5 bases). V dropped 2 bases and J dropped 0 bases, with 18 bases sitting between them. Per germline, CDR1 SGHRS and CDR2 YFSETQ. The CDR3 is made up of 17 amino acids.

CDR3 sequence (DNA): TGTGCCAGCAGCCAAGGACTAAAAGAGCAGTACTTC. This encodes CASSQGLKEQYF. V is TRBV3-1 and J is TRBJ2-7; perhaps TRBD2 as D (5 bases). This CDR3 region has 12 residues. Between the trimmed V and J ends, which lost 1 base and 7 bases, there was a span of 8 bases. The germline CDR1 and CDR2 sequences are LGHDT and YNNKEL (reference sequence).

In its sample, this clonotype was seen many times. This chain joins TRBV6-2 or TRBV6-3 and TRBJ2-1; possibly TRBD1 or TRBD2 for D (6 bases each). This CDR3 region has 15 residues. Germline-derived CDR1 and CDR2 are MNHEY and SVGEGT. V lost 2 bases, J lost 2 bases, and 10 bases lay in between. CDR3 region: CASSYNRGPYNEQFF. The CDR3 DNA follows: TGTGCCAGCAGTTACAATCGGGGGCCCTACAATGAGCAGTTCTTC.

This clonotype was seen a few times. The chain links TRBV25-1 to TRBJ2-7; TRBD2 might be the D (6 bases). The V gene's germline CDR1 is MGHDK and CDR2 SYGVNS. The CDR3 consists of 17 residues. V gave up 5 bases and J gave up 3 bases, with 23 bases separating them. CDR3 sequence reads: CASSRPSGRDGYYEQYF. Written as DNA, the CDR3 is TGTGCCAGCAGTCGCCCTTCCGGGCGGGACGGGTACTACGAGCAGTACTTC.

Of note for this clonotype: A much larger clone is a single base away; this may be a read error. This chain connects TRBV5-1 to TRBJ1-2; no firm D call. The length of the CDR3 is 12 residues. Germline loops: CDR1 SGHRS, CDR2 YFSETQ. V dropped 1 base and J dropped 6 bases, with 7 bases sitting between them. CDR3 bases: TGCGCCAGCAGCTTGACGGACCATGGCTACACCTTC. It yields the protein CASSLTDHGYTF.

In the case of this clonotype: A much larger clone sits a single nucleotide away, making a read error possible. The CDR3 DNA is TGTGCCCGCAGTTCGACAGCCGAAGGTGAACTGTTTTTT. Protein product: CARSSTAEGELFF. V usage is TRBV6-6 and J usage is TRBJ1-4, with D possibly being TRBD1 (5 bases). The germline CDR1 and CDR2 sequences are MNHNY and SVGAGI (reference sequence). CDR3 size: 13 residues.

This clonotype showed up many times. This chain connects TRBV28 to TRBJ1-2; D is possibly TRBD1 (6 bases). Germline V lookup: CDR1 MDHEN, CDR2 SYDVKM. The CDR3 spans 12 residues. Between the trimmed V and J ends, which lost 10 bases and 2 bases, there was a span of 11 bases. The chain's CDR3 is CAILDRNYGYTF. DNA of the CDR3: TGTGCCATACTTGACAGGAACTATGGCTACACCTTC.

This clonotype was seen repeatedly, ten times or more. The chain uses TRBV9 and TRBJ2-7; D may be TRBD1 or TRBD2 (5 bases each). The CDR3 extends over 13 amino acids. V was clipped by 0 bases and J by 5 bases, with 9 bases between them. Germline V gene data show CDR1 as SGDLS and CDR2 as YYNGEE. This chain's CDR3 is CASSVDLGDEQYF. CDR3 nucleotides: TGTGCCAGCAGCGTAGATTTGGGGGACGAGCAGTACTTC. Combining the CDR3 with reference TRBV9 and TRBJ2-7 gives the whole variable domain DSGVTQTPKHLITATGQRVTLRCSPRSGDLSVYWYQQSLDQGLQFLIQYYNGEERAKGNILERFSAQQFPDLHSELNLSSLELGDSALYFCASSVDLGDEQYFGPGTRLTVT.